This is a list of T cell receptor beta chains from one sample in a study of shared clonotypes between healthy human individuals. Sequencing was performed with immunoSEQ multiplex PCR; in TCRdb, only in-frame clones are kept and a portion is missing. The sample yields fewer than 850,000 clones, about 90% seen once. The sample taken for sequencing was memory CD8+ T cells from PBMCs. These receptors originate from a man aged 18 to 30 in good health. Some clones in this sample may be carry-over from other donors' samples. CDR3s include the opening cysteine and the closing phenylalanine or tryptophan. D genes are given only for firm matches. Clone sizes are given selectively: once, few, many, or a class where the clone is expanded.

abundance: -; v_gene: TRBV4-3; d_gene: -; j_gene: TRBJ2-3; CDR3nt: TGCGCCAGCAGCCAAGATAGGGGGTGGGGTACAGATACGCAGTATTTT; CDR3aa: CASSQDRGWGTDTQYF
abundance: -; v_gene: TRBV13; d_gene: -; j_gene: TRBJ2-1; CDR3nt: TGTGCCAGCAGCCCCGTTAACCCCGGAGATACTGAGCAGTTCTTC; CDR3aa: CASSPVNPGDTEQFF
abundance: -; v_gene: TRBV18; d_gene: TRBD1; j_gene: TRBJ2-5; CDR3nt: TGTGCCAGCTCACCAAGTTCCCCGGGACAGGTGGTCCAAGAGACCCAGTACTTC; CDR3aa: CASSPSSPGQVVQETQYF
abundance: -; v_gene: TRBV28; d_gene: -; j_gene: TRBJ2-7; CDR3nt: TGTGCCAGCAGGCCGGGGGAGACCGCTATTGATTACGAGCAGTACTTC; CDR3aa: CASRPGETAIDYEQYF
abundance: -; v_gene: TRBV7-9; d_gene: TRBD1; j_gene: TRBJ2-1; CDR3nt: TGTGCCAGCAGCTTACTGACAGGGAGCCACAATGAGCAGTTCTTC; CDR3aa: CASSLLTGSHNEQFF
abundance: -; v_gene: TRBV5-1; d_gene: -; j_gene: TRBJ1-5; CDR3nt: TGCGCCAGCAGCCCCTCTTTGGGTTTCAATCAGCCCCAGCATTTT; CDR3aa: CASSPSLGFNQPQHF
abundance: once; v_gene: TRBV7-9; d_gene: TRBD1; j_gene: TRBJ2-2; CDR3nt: TGTGCCAGCAGCTACACAGGGGGCCCAGACAACACCGGGGAGCTGTTTTTT; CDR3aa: CASSYTGGPDNTGELFF
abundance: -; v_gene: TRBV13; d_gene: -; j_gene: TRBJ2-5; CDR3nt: TGTGCCAGCAGCGCCTACGCAGGGGCGCGGGAGACCCAGTACTTC; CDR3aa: CASSAYAGARETQYF
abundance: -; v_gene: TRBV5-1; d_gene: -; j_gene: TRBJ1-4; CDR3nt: TGCGCCAGCCCTCATCCGATTCAGTCGCGAGGGACTAATGAAAAACTGTTTTTT; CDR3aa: CASPHPIQSRGTNEKLFF
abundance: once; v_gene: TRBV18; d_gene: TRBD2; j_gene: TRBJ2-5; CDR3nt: TGTGCCAGCTCACCCTTTCCGGGGGGAGAGACCCAGTACTTC; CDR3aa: CASSPFPGGETQYF
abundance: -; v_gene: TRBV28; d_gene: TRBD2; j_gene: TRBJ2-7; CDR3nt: TGTGCCAGCAGTGTACTAGCGGGAGTATCCGAGCAGTACTTC; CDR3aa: CASSVLAGVSEQYF
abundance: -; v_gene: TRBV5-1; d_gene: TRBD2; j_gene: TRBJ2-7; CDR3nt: TGCGCCAGCAGCTCCCCCAGGACTAGCGGGTACGAGCAGTACTTC; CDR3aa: CASSSPRTSGYEQYF
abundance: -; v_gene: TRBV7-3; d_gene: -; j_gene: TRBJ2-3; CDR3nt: TGTGCCAGCAGTAACCGGGACGGGGAAGATACGCAGTATTTT; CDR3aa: CASSNRDGEDTQYF
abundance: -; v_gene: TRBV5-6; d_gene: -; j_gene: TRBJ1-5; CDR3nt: TGTGCCAGCAGCCAGGAGGGGGTATTCAATCAGCCCCAGCATTTT; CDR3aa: CASSQEGVFNQPQHF